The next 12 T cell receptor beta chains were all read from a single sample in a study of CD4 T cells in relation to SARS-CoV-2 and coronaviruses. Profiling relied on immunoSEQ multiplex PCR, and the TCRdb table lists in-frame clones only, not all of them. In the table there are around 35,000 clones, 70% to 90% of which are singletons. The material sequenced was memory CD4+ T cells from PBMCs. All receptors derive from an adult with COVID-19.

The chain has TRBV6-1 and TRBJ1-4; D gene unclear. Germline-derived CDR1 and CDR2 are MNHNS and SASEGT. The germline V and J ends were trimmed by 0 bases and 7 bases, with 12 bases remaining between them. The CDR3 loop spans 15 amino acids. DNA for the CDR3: TGTGCCAGCAGTGAAGCTGTGGGTTCGTTTGAAAAACTGTTTTTT. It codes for CASSEAVGSFEKLFF.

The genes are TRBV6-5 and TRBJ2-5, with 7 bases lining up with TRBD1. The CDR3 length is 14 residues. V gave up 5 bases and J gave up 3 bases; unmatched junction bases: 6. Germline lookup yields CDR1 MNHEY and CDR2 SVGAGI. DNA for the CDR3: TGTGCCAGCAGTCGTCCAGACAGGGAAGAGACCCAGTACTTC. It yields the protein CASSRPDREETQYF.

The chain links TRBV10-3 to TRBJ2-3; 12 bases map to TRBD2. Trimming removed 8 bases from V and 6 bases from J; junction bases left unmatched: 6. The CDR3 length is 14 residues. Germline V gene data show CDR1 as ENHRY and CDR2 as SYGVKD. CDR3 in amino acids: CAIGLAGSADTQYF. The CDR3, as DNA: TGTGCCATCGGACTAGCGGGATCTGCGGATACGCAGTATTTT.

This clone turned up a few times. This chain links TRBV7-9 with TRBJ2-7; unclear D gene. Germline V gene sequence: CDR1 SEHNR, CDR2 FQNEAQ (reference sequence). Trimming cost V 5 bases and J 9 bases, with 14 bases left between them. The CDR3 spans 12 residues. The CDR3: CASSRGPSAQYF. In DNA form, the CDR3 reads TGTGCCAGCAGCCGCGGACCTTCGGCGCAGTACTTC.

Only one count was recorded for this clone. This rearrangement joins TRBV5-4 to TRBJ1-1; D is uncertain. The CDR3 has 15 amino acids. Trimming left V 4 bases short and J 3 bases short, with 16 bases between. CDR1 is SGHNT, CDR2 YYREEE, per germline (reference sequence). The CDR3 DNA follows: TGTGCCAGCAGCCGCAGCGGATTTAGCTACACTGAAGCTTTCTTT. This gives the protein CASSRSGFSYTEAFF.

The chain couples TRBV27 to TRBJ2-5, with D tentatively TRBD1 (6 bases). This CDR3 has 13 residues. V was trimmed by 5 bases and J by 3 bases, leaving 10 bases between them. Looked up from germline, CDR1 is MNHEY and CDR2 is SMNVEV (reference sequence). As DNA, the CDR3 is TGTGCCAGCAGTCAATACAGGGAAGAGACCCAGTACTTC. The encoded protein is CASSQYREETQYF.

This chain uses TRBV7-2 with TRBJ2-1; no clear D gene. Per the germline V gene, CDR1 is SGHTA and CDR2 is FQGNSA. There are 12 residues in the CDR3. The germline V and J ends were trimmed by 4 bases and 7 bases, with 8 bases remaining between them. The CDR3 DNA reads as TGTGCCAGCAGCTCCCGCCAGAATGAGCAGTTCTTC. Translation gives CASSSRQNEQFF.

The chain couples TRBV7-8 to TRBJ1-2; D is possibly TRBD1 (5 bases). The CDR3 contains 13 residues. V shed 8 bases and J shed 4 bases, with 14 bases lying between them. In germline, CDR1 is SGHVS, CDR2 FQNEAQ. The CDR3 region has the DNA TGTGCCAGCGGTAGGGGAGAGATCTATGGCTACACCTTC. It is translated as CASGRGEIYGYTF.

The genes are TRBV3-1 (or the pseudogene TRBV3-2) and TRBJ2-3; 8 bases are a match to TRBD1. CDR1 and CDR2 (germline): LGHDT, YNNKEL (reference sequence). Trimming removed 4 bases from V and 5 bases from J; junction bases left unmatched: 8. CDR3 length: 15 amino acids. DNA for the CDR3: TGTGCCAGCAGCCCGACAGGGGTGGGTTTAGATACGCAGTATTTT. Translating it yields CASSPTGVGLDTQYF.

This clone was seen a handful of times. CDR3 residues: CASSQGLAGAKNIQYF. The DNA of the CDR3 is TGCGCCAGCAGTCAAGGACTAGCGGGAGCCAAAAACATTCAGTACTTC. The rearrangement uses TRBV23-1 and TRBJ2-4, with 11 nucleotides matching TRBD2. TRBV23-1 is given ORF status, its function remaining uncertain. This CDR3 has 16 residues. Trimming removed 2 bases from V and 0 bases from J; junction bases left unmatched: 0.

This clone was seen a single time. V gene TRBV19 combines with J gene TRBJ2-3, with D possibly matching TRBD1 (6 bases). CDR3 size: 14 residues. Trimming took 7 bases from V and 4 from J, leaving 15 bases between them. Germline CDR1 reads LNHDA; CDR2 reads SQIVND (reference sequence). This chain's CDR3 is CASIPGHRSDTQYF. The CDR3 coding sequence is TGTGCCAGTATACCGGGACACAGATCAGATACGCAGTATTTT.

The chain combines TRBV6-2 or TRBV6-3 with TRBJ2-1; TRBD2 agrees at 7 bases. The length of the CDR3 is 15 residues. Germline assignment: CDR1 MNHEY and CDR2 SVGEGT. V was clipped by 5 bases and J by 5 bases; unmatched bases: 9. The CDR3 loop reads CASSPLGGSNNEQFF. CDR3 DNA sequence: TGTGCCAGCAGTCCGCTGGGCGGGAGTAACAATGAGCAGTTCTTC.